This TCR beta chain emerged from a study of regulatory T cells in long-lasting Graves disease (dated by TCRdb to about 2021). For the study in its entirety: Antithyroid drugs had been taken for less than 3 months by newly diagnosed Graves' disease patients. Persistent Graves' disease patients were compared with newly diagnosed Graves' disease patients by peripheral blood TCR sequencing and RNA sequencing. The study took place in China and was registered as a clinical trial. A total of roughly 33 samples underwent TCR sequencing: some 13 from persistent and roughly 20 from newly diagnosed Graves' disease patients.

The library was obtained by multiplex PCR. The sequencer was an Illumina HiSeq 4000. iRepertoire HTBI primers and Arm-PCR amplification of CDR3 regions were used to construct TCR beta libraries. PCR products were gel purified before sequencing. Per the source publication's procedure: Gene usage analysis of CDR3 amino acid clonotypes relied on the approximately 60 TRBV and more than twelve TRBJ segments identified across samples. COPE and FqMerger were used to merge filtered high-quality paired reads into contigs. BLAST was used to align contigs to the IMGT TRBV, TRBD and TRBJ reference genes, and CDR3 was defined following IMGT. Any clonotype with a frequency above 0.1% was classified as a highly expanded clone. Shannon entropy was used to measure repertoire diversity, and the Gini coefficient was used to measure V-J evenness. Public clonotypes were defined as clonotypes shared by more than one individual. TCRdb itself trimmed the public reads at Q25 with fastp, ran MiXCR and retained productive beta chains. Merged by CDR3 protein, the rows form single entries marked with the most common genes and DNA. The V and J calls and clone size come from TCRdb's table, not from the authors' own analysis. For this sample there are roughly 260,000 distinct CDR3 sequences; around a sixth appear just once. Clones ranked in the top ten supply 12% to 15% of the sample.

Results the study describes overall, beyond this receptor: Because the primary lesion, thyroid tissue, could not be accessed, the study looked at peripheral blood alone. TRBV28, TRBJ1-2 and TRBJ2-5 were preferentially used in persistent disease, while TRBV20-1 and TRBJ2-1 were favored in newly diagnosed disease. Patients with persistent disease shared more public clonotypes (fewer than 3,000) than newly diagnosed patients did (approximately 970). As a limitation, the authors acknowledged that the small sample size may reduce accuracy. Only the TCR beta chain was sequenced and analyzed. Persistent Graves' disease patients showed lower TCR Shannon entropy and fewer highly expanded clones than newly diagnosed patients, suggesting clonal expansion.

The CDR3 starts with the cysteine, ends with the phenylalanine, and has 17 residues. The retained sequence is limited to the CDR3, 51 bases, with the frame set at the first base. V was cut back by 4 bases and J by 0 bases, leaving a gap of 20 bases between them. The germline V gene supplies CDR1 SGHRS and CDR2 YFSETQ. This clonotype was detected ten times or more. Its antigen is still unknown. Base quality data are lacking; no much larger clone is found one base away. The label giving this sample's time point can be read as: newly diagnosed GD, antithyroid drugs for less than 3 months. For both TCR sequencing and RNA sequencing, RNA was extracted from PBMCs using TRIzol. The diagnosis of Graves' disease was made according to American Thyroid Association guidelines. The patients came from an endocrinology department in Xi'an, China. From each patient, around 9 milliliters of peripheral blood was collected into an EDTA anticoagulant tube. PBMCs were isolated by Ficoll Paque Plus density gradient separation without further T cell sorting. An Agilent 2100 Bioanalyzer and agarose gel were used to check RNA quality, and a NanoDrop 2000 was used to measure RNA concentration.

The same data also went into a second study, on T cells in Graves' hyperthyroidism and ophthalmopathy. The second paper states: A patient counted as having stable Graves' hyperthyroidism if no progression to ophthalmopathy occurred over 18 months of follow-up. The hyperthyroidism patients were between 18 and 65 years old and newly diagnosed, with a disease duration of less than 2 months. Patients with uncontrolled infections, other autoimmune diseases, pregnancy or lactation were excluded. Diagnoses relied on clinical symptoms, serum thyroxine and TRAb, thyroid ultrasound and orbital computed tomography. The TCR CDR3 was subjected to a first round of RT-PCR using the HTBI primer set and the Qiagen OneStep RT-PCR kit. Blood samples also contained most of the expanded thyroid clonotypes (frequency above 0.001), which suggests that blood repertoires may reflect thyroid immune responses. In cross-validation, a model built on a 13 V-J signature told ophthalmopathy apart from stable hyperthyroidism with just under 90% sensitivity and approximately 81% specificity, and in testing the same model reached 80%/75%. During validation, the model predicted progression to ophthalmopathy a median of approximately 6 months ahead of onset, with 70.59% sensitivity and 72.22% specificity. A discovery cohort of around 98 patients, approximately 45 with Graves' ophthalmopathy and approximately 55 with stable Graves' hyperthyroidism, was used to find distinguishing TCR V-J signatures. An independent validation cohort of under 20 hyperthyroidism patients and 17 patients who later progressed to ophthalmopathy tested prospective prediction of ophthalmopathy. The approximately 100 discovery patients were randomly divided into training and test sets at a 7:3 ratio. In addition, the study compared T-cell repertoires in thyroid tissue and in blood from five to seven Graves' hyperthyroidism patients. Once sampling was done, hyperthyroidism patients were given methimazole at a starting dose of 30 mg daily, whereas ophthalmopathy patients were given high-dose intravenous methylprednisolone. Libraries were constructed in a second round of multiplex PCR, after which size selection and purification were carried out. Paired-end sequencing of the libraries was performed with 100 bp reads on an Illumina HiSeq2000. Raw data were processed with SOAPnuke, discarding reads with adapters, uncalled bases, mean Phred below 15, or no exact constant-primer or identifier match. High-quality paired reads were merged with COPE v1.2.5, and unique nucleotide sequences were defined as clonotypes. MiTCR v1.1 was used to align clonotypes to the IMGT TRBV, TRBD and TRBJ reference segments. The analysis included only V-J combinations with a frequency above 0.0001, which together covered 99.2% of the repertoires. The TCS score was defined as F50 (clonal expansion) divided by E x V (chaos), with BLOSUM62-based TCRdist calculated between CDR3 peptides within each V-J. Welch's t-statistics and random forest reduced 514 V-J features to 13, which were used in a naive Bayes classifier (R e1071). No statistical method was used to set the sample size in advance, and investigators knew the group allocation. TCR Vbeta CDR3 sequencing of 120 to 150 peripheral blood samples (under 45 ophthalmopathy, approximately 80 hyperthyroidism and some 17 progressor patients) is reported in the paper.

The V gene is TRBV5-1 and the J gene is TRBJ2-7; the D gene may be TRBD1 or TRBD2, since each aligns over 5 bases. The TCR comes from a woman aged 30 to 39 with Graves disease. Donor details come from another sample of the same person, matched by shared clones. The source material was peripheral blood mononuclear cells (PBMCs), sampled at new diagnosis, from a patient treated with antithyroid drugs. The CDR3 region: CASSPGTYPGSSYEQYF. The bases are TGCGCCAGCAGCCCCGGGACGTATCCGGGGTCCTCCTACGAGCAGTACTTC.